This T cell receptor (beta chain) was sequenced in a study of blood T cell repertoires in COVID-19. Sequencing used immunoSEQ multiplex PCR; TCRdb keeps in-frame clones, though not all of them. The sample carries 85,000 to 110,000 clones, about 90% recorded once. Notes on this clone: The junction differs from germline at one of its ends, possibly a read error.

The CDR3 is 11 residues long. The gene calls are TRBV12-3 or TRBV12-4 and TRBJ2-5, with D unclear. This receptor was identified in a man in his forties or fifties in a cohort sampled during active COVID-19. Material: peripheral blood. As DNA, the CDR3 is TGTGCCAGCAGTTTAGGAAGCGTGTGTCACTTC. It specifies CASSLGSVCHF.